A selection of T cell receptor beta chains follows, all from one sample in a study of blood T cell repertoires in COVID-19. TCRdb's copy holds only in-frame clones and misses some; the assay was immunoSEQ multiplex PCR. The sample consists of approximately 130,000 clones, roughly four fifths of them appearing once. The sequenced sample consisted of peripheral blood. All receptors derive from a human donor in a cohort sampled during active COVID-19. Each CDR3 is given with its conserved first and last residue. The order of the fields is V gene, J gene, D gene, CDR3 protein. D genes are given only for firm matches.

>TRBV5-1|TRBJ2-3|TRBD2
CASSALAGADTQYF
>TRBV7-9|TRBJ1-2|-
CASSSGPIRTYGYTF
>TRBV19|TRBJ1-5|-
CASSMVGGSVSQPQHF
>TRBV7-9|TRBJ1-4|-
CASSLSSAGVGENEKLFF
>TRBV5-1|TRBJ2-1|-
CASSRRESSYNEQFF
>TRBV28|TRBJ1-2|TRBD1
CASSSDRAGYGYTF
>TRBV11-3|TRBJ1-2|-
CATRSLEGGYGYTF
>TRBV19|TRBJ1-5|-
CASKVDGGGNQPQHF
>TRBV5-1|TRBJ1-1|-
CASSLAGVENTEAFF
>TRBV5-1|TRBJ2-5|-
CASSLTVRETQYF
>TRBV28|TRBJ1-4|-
CASSPGLSNEKLFF
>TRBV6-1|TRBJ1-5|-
CASSDIGDQPQHF
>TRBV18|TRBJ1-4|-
CASSPFLEEKLFF
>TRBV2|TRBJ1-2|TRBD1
CAITLQGNYGYTF
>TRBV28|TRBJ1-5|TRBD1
CASMQGVANQPQHF
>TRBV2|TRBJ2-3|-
CASSVRRGTTDTQYF
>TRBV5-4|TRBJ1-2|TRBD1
CASSLPQGAGGYTF
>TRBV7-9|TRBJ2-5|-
CASSSFAGGQGGETQYF
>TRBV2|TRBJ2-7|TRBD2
CASSGGTGRPPEQYF
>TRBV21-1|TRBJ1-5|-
CASSINRGVHQHF
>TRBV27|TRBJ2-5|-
CASSASWGDGQYF
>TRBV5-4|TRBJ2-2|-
CASSPFSTGELFF
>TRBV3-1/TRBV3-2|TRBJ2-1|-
CASSLRSGGRSYNEQFF
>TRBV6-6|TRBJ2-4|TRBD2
CASSPQAGDLTAKNIQYF
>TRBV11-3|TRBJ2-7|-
CASSLGLWTVVYEQYF
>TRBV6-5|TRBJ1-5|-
CASSYRGGDQPQHF
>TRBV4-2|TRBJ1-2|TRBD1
CASSQTGQLYGYTF
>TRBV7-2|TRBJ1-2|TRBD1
CASRQGQGNYGYTF
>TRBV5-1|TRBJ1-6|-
CASSSSQYNSPLHF
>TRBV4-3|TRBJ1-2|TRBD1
CASSQDGGTGGAYGYTF
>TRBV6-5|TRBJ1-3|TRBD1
CASNTGQGPGNTIYF
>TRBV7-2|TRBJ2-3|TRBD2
CASSLGGKRDTQYF
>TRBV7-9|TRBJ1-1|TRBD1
CASSPGRGANTEAFF
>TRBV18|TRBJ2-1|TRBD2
CASSPLAGEGVEQFF
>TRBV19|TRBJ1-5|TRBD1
CASSQRQGLNQPQHF
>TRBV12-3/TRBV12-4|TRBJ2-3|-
CASRSSTDTQYF
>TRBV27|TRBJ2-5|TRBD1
CASSRDRGWETQYF
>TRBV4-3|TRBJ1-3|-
CASSQDQGVSGNTIYF
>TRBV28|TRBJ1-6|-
CASTPGQGGNSPLHF
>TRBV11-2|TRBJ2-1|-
CASSFRRGAFYNEQFF
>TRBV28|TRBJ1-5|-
CASSFQAGGQPQHF
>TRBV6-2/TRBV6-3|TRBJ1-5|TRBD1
CASSQRGTDRGIRSQHF
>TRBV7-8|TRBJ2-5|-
CASSPARETQYF
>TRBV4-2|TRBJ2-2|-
CASRRRALNTGELFF
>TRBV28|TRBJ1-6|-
CASSLQIQSSPLHF
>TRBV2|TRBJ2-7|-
CASSAGIWVGFGEQYF
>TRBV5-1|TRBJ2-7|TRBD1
CASSLEGQGIHEQYF
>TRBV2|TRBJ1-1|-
CASQPGHLIPKRGTEAFF
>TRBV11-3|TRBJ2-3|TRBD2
CASSSGLADTDTQYF
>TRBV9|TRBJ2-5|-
CASSVASGVYETQYF
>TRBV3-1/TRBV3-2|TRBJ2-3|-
CASSQEEDNRDGTDTQYF
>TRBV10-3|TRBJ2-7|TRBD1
CAISAGDRGGEQYF
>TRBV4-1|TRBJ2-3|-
CASSQGISSQGGTDTQYF
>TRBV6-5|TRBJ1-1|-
CASSYSPSSGGEAFF
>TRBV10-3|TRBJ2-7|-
CAISGDGGRDEQYF